This T cell receptor beta chain was profiled in a study of PD-L1 blockade in urothelial cancer. As for the study in general: Peripheral blood specimens exhibited a median yield of about 140,000 T cells.

The repertoire was sequenced with immunoSEQ multiplex PCR; TCRdb's copy has only in-frame clones and lacks some. This table holds around 80,000 clones, around 90% found once. Unmatched junction bases numbered 6, after V lost 4 bases and J lost 3 bases. CDR1 is MNHNS, CDR2 SASEGT, per germline. The CDR3 length is 15 residues. This material consisted of PBMCs, taken around atezolizumab (anti-PD-L1) treatment. The chain employs TRBV6-1 and TRBJ2-1; 7 nucleotides align to TRBD2. The sequence derives from a woman aged 70-85 years with urothelial cancer. CDR3 sequence reads: CASSVAGVVYNEQFF. In DNA, the CDR3 is TGTGCCAGCAGTGTTGCGGGAGTGGTCTACAATGAGCAGTTCTTC.